The rows below give T cell receptor beta chains drawn from one sample of a study of shared clonotypes between healthy human individuals. TCRdb keeps only in-frame clones here, not all; method: immunoSEQ multiplex PCR. This sample yields fewer than 500,000 clones, of which roughly 79% are seen a single time; around 12% belongs to the top ten. Specimen: PBMCs. The receptors were gathered from a woman between 40 and 50 years old in good health. Some clones in this sample may be carry-over from other donors' samples. The CDR3 runs from the conserved cysteine through the conserved F or W.

v_call cdr3_length cdr3_aa
TRBV7-7 15 CASSLGTGRTDTQYF
TRBV2 16 CASSAGSGRANQPQHF
TRBV9 16 CASRKGAGGRGETQYF
TRBV4-2 14 CASSQAQGPYEQYF
TRBV19 15 CASSKSGIRQETQYF
TRBV28 14 CASGGRRFNEKLFF
TRBV2 13 CASSGRDQETQYF
TRBV4-3 15 CASSPGTSGYNEQFF
TRBV5-1 15 CASSLVGSEYNEQFF
TRBV9 17 CASSPQPGLTMTGELFF
TRBV27 13 CASRKTGTDTQYF
TRBV15 13 CATSRNRGYGYTF
TRBV5-1 16 CASSLGYTGLNTEAFF
TRBV21-1 15 CASSKRDRAAYGYTF
TRBV5-4 11 CASSSTSEQFF
TRBV27 16 CASSPGAGGVTDTQYF
TRBV19 13 CASSYRGGAEAFF
TRBV10-2 17 CASSESVDRKVDYGYTF
TRBV5-1 15 CASSSGAFSSYEQYF
TRBV15 17 CATSRDTVAGGSDTQYF
TRBV2 19 CASNPVGLALSSSYNEQFF
TRBV19 16 CASSRLGGATYNEQFF
TRBV19 10 CASRGWTQYF
TRBV2 12 CASRRLAGTQYF
TRBV4-1 14 CASLGQGNTWELFF
TRBV19 14 CASSIDGQGDGYTF
TRBV30 12 CAWSVGLASKFF
TRBV28 14 CASSIPWPTDTQYF
TRBV2 13 CASSDQGSTEAFF